Many counts were recorded for the clone carrying this T cell receptor (beta chain). What it recognizes is unknown. This sample stems from a study of shared clonotypes between healthy human individuals. Study findings and constraints: Rarefaction revealed incomplete sorted-subset sequencing despite large depth. The study drew on few donors, limiting represented genetic and exposure-history diversity. Memory subsets had estimated richness that was generally smaller than that of naive subsets.

Clones were read by immunoSEQ multiplex PCR, and TCRdb kept only the in-frame ones, dropping some. The repertoire has around 700,000 clones, approximately 79% of them found once; the top ten carry 1.8%. Donors comprised only Caucasian adults living in Nashville, Tennessee. This CDR3 is built from 16 residues. The receptor's source is a woman in her thirties in good health. The sequencing input was memory CD4+ T cells sorted from blood. Subset described: CD45RA-negative fraction. The chain carries TRBV21-1 and TRBJ1-2; no DNA check was done on the table's D call, TRBD1. TRBV21-1 is labeled a pseudogene. Here the CDR3 DNA reads TGTGCCAGCTCCCGGGACAGGGGGCAATCTATCTATGGCTACACCTTC. This codes for CASSRDRGQSIYGYTF.